Listed below are T cell receptor beta chains from one sample, sequenced in a study of shared clonotypes between healthy human individuals. Profiling relied on immunoSEQ multiplex PCR, and the TCRdb table lists in-frame clones only, not all of them. The sample yields a few million clones, about 92% seen once. Sequenced material: naive CD4+ T cells from PBMCs. Receptors were obtained from a man younger than 35 in good health. Some clones in this sample may be carry-over from other donors' samples. The CDR3 runs from the conserved cysteine through the conserved F or W. Fields, in order: CDR3 DNA, CDR3 protein, clone size, J gene, CDR3 length, V gene, D gene. D genes are given only for firm matches. The size entry is marked missing in some rows and otherwise reads once, few, many or a size class.

DNA: TGTGCCAGCATTGAGCATCCGGGCACAGATACGCAGTATTTT; CDR3: CASIEHPGTDTQYF; size: once; J: TRBJ2-3; length: 14; V: TRBV28; D: .
DNA: TGTGCCATCAGTGTATCTTTCTACAATGAGCAGTTCTTC; CDR3: CAISVSFYNEQFF; size: .; J: TRBJ2-1; length: 13; V: TRBV10-3; D: .
DNA: TGTGCCACCAGCAGAGATAGAACGGACTACGAGCAGTACTTC; CDR3: CATSRDRTDYEQYF; size: .; J: TRBJ2-7; length: 14; V: TRBV15; D: .
DNA: TGTGCCAGTAGTCGCAGGGATTCTGGAAACACCATATATTTT; CDR3: CASSRRDSGNTIYF; size: .; J: TRBJ1-3; length: 14; V: TRBV19; D: .
DNA: TGTGCCAGCAGCTTCGGGCAGGGGGTTGAAAAACTGTTTTTT; CDR3: CASSFGQGVEKLFF; size: once; J: TRBJ1-4; length: 14; V: TRBV7-9; D: TRBD1
DNA: TGTGCCAGCAGCCTTGCTCGACTTGCGAACACCGGGGAGCTGTTTTTT; CDR3: CASSLARLANTGELFF; size: .; J: TRBJ2-2; length: 16; V: TRBV4-2; D: .
DNA: TGTGCCAGCAGTGACGTCTCTGGAAACACCATATATTTT; CDR3: CASSDVSGNTIYF; size: .; J: TRBJ1-3; length: 13; V: TRBV2; D: .
DNA: TGTGCCAGCAGCGTAGCCCCTAGCGGGGCGGGGGTCGATGAGCAGTTCTTC; CDR3: CASSVAPSGAGVDEQFF; size: .; J: TRBJ2-1; length: 17; V: TRBV9; D: TRBD2
DNA: TGTGCCAGCAGTCCCGGGACAGGGAAGGGAGATACGCAGTATTTT; CDR3: CASSPGTGKGDTQYF; size: .; J: TRBJ2-3; length: 15; V: TRBV27; D: TRBD1
DNA: TGTGCCTGGAGTGCGCGGACTTTCCAAGAGACCCAGTACTTC; CDR3: CAWSARTFQETQYF; size: .; J: TRBJ2-5; length: 14; V: TRBV30; D: .
DNA: TGTGCCAGCAGAGTTACTCCGGACAGGGGCGATGAAGCTTTCTTT; CDR3: CASRVTPDRGDEAFF; size: .; J: TRBJ1-1; length: 15; V: TRBV6-5; D: TRBD1
DNA: TGTGCCAGCAGCTTCAGGGGCCCGAACACTGAAGCTTTCTTT; CDR3: CASSFRGPNTEAFF; size: .; J: TRBJ1-1; length: 14; V: TRBV5-6; D: .
DNA: TGTGCCAGCAGCTCCGAGGGGAGGGGCACTGAAGCTTTCTTT; CDR3: CASSSEGRGTEAFF; size: once; J: TRBJ1-1; length: 14; V: TRBV28; D: .
DNA: TGTGCCAGCAGCTTTCCGAATTCACCCCTCCACTTT; CDR3: CASSFPNSPLHF; size: .; J: TRBJ1-6; length: 12; V: TRBV11-2; D: .
DNA: TGTGCCAGCAGCTTAACTCGGTCACAGCAAGAGACCCAGTACTTC; CDR3: CASSLTRSQQETQYF; size: .; J: TRBJ2-5; length: 15; V: TRBV7-9; D: .
DNA: TGCAGCGTACCCTACGAGCAGTACTTC; CDR3: CSVPYEQYF; size: .; J: TRBJ2-7; length: 9; V: TRBV20-1; D: .
DNA: TGTGCCATCAGTGAAAGACTGGAGGGCAGCTCTGGGGCCAACGTCCTGACTTTC; CDR3: CAISERLEGSSGANVLTF; size: .; J: TRBJ2-6; length: 18; V: TRBV10-3; D: .
DNA: TGTGCCAGCAGCGGCACCGGGACAGGGGTTACTGAAGCTTTCTTT; CDR3: CASSGTGTGVTEAFF; size: once; J: TRBJ1-1; length: 15; V: TRBV5-6; D: TRBD1
DNA: TGTGCCAGCAGCCCACAGACAGGAACAGATACGCAGTATTTT; CDR3: CASSPQTGTDTQYF; size: .; J: TRBJ2-3; length: 14; V: TRBV7-2; D: .
DNA: TGTGCCAGCAGTCCCCGACAGGGGCCCTATGGCTACACCTTC; CDR3: CASSPRQGPYGYTF; size: .; J: TRBJ1-2; length: 14; V: TRBV27; D: TRBD1
DNA: TGTGCCAGCAGCGACGGGATTAATAATGAAAAACTGTTTTTT; CDR3: CASSDGINNEKLFF; size: .; J: TRBJ1-4; length: 14; V: TRBV11-1; D: .
DNA: TGCGCCAGCAGCTTGCAACCGGGAGGCAATGAGCAGTTCTTC; CDR3: CASSLQPGGNEQFF; size: .; J: TRBJ2-1; length: 14; V: TRBV5-1; D: TRBD2
DNA: TGTGCCAGCTCACTGGGTACAGGGGCCAGCTCCTACGAGCAGTACTTC; CDR3: CASSLGTGASSYEQYF; size: .; J: TRBJ2-7; length: 16; V: TRBV18; D: TRBD1
DNA: TGTGCCTGGAGGACAGGGGGCGATAATGAAAAACTGTTTTTT; CDR3: CAWRTGGDNEKLFF; size: .; J: TRBJ1-4; length: 14; V: TRBV30; D: TRBD1
DNA: TGTGCCAGCAGTAAACCGGGACAGGGGGCACATGAGCAGTTCTTC; CDR3: CASSKPGQGAHEQFF; size: .; J: TRBJ2-1; length: 15; V: TRBV27; D: TRBD1
DNA: TGTGCCAGCAGCGTAGGACCGGAATACAATGAGCAGTTCTTC; CDR3: CASSVGPEYNEQFF; size: few; J: TRBJ2-1; length: 14; V: TRBV9; D: .
DNA: TGCGCCAGCAGTGAGGCTGGGGGGGAATTTGTACGCAATGAGCAGTTCTTC; CDR3: CASSEAGGEFVRNEQFF; size: .; J: TRBJ2-1; length: 17; V: TRBV10-1; D: TRBD2
DNA: TGTGCCAGCAGAATTATTGGCGGTAGCGGGAGCCACTCCTACGAGCAGTACTTC; CDR3: CASRIIGGSGSHSYEQYF; size: .; J: TRBJ2-7; length: 18; V: TRBV11-2; D: TRBD2
DNA: TGTGCCAGTGGAGGGAGCTATGGCTACACCTTC; CDR3: CASGGSYGYTF; size: .; J: TRBJ1-2; length: 11; V: TRBV19; D: .
DNA: TGTGCCAGCAGCCTGGCCCCGTGGGGTCAGCCCCAGCATTTT; CDR3: CASSLAPWGQPQHF; size: .; J: TRBJ1-5; length: 14; V: TRBV7-7; D: .
DNA: TGTGCCAGCAGCCAAGATCGGCGAGAGACCCAGTACTTC; CDR3: CASSQDRRETQYF; size: .; J: TRBJ2-5; length: 13; V: TRBV4-2; D: .
DNA: TGTGCCAGCAGCTTATTTACGGATCAGCCCCAGCATTTT; CDR3: CASSLFTDQPQHF; size: .; J: TRBJ1-5; length: 13; V: TRBV7-6; D: .
DNA: TGTGCCTGGAGTGTAAGTAGCACTGGCTACACCTTC; CDR3: CAWSVSSTGYTF; size: .; J: TRBJ1-2; length: 12; V: TRBV30; D: .
DNA: TGTGCCAGCAGTGAAACAGGGGTTGGCACTGAAGCTTTCTTT; CDR3: CASSETGVGTEAFF; size: .; J: TRBJ1-1; length: 14; V: TRBV6-1; D: TRBD1
DNA: TGTGCCACCAGCAGGGGGGGGAGGTACGAGCAGTTCTTC; CDR3: CATSRGGRYEQFF; size: once; J: TRBJ2-1; length: 13; V: TRBV15; D: TRBD2
DNA: TGCGCCAGCAGCCAAATGGCAGGACTCTACGAGCAGTACTTC; CDR3: CASSQMAGLYEQYF; size: once; J: TRBJ2-7; length: 14; V: TRBV4-1; D: .
DNA: TGCGCCAGCAGCTTTAGCGGAGCTAACTATGGCTACACCTTC; CDR3: CASSFSGANYGYTF; size: .; J: TRBJ1-2; length: 14; V: TRBV5-1; D: .
DNA: TGTGCCAGCTCACCATCGACAGGGAACAATCAGCCCCAGCATTTT; CDR3: CASSPSTGNNQPQHF; size: .; J: TRBJ1-5; length: 15; V: TRBV18; D: TRBD1
DNA: TGCGCCAGCAGCCAGCCGGGACTAGCGGGAAAAGACACAGATACGCAGTATTTT; CDR3: CASSQPGLAGKDTDTQYF; size: .; J: TRBJ2-3; length: 18; V: TRBV5-1; D: TRBD2
DNA: TGTGCCAGCACCCAGGGACGGGACTATGGCTACACCTTC; CDR3: CASTQGRDYGYTF; size: .; J: TRBJ1-2; length: 13; V: TRBV7-2; D: .
DNA: TGTGCCAGCAGTTCGGGACAGGTGGGAAACACCATATATTTT; CDR3: CASSSGQVGNTIYF; size: .; J: TRBJ1-3; length: 14; V: TRBV5-4; D: TRBD1
DNA: TGCGCCAGCAGCTTGGGGCCTCCAACTAGCACAGATACGCAGTATTTT; CDR3: CASSLGPPTSTDTQYF; size: .; J: TRBJ2-3; length: 16; V: TRBV5-1; D: .
DNA: TGCAGCGTTGGGGGACGATTAAGCTCCTACGAGCAGTACTTC; CDR3: CSVGGRLSSYEQYF; size: .; J: TRBJ2-7; length: 14; V: TRBV29-1; D: .
DNA: TGTGCCAGCAGCGTAGGTGTCAGGGAGGGAACTGAAGCTTTCTTT; CDR3: CASSVGVREGTEAFF; size: .; J: TRBJ1-1; length: 15; V: TRBV9; D: .
DNA: TGCGCCAGCAGCTTGGGACTAGCGGGAGGAGGGACAGATACGCAGTATTTT; CDR3: CASSLGLAGGGTDTQYF; size: .; J: TRBJ2-3; length: 17; V: TRBV5-1; D: TRBD2
DNA: TGTGCCAGCAGCTTGACCTGGCGGGGAGAGACCCAGTACTTC; CDR3: CASSLTWRGETQYF; size: .; J: TRBJ2-5; length: 14; V: TRBV5-6; D: .
DNA: TGTGCCAGCAGCTTAGATTATGGCAGTGCGGGGGAGCTGTTTTTT; CDR3: CASSLDYGSAGELFF; size: .; J: TRBJ2-2; length: 15; V: TRBV11-3; D: .
DNA: TGTGCCAGCAGCTATGGTCGGGACAGGGGGTATACTGAAGCTTTCTTT; CDR3: CASSYGRDRGYTEAFF; size: .; J: TRBJ1-1; length: 16; V: TRBV5-8; D: TRBD1